This T cell receptor (beta chain) was sequenced during a study of T-cell reconstitution after alpha-beta-depleted transplantation in children. This clonotype was seen repeatedly, ten times or more. This CDR3 contains 14 residues. The V end was cut by 0 bases, the J end by 7 bases, with 11 bases between. Germline V gene lookup returns CDR1 LGHDT and CDR2 YNNKEL (reference sequence). Unique molecular identifiers were built into the TCRbeta library. TCRdb re-derived calls from the PCR reads in MiXCR, one entry per CDR3 protein. This table has 83,000 or so distinct CDR3 sequences, 7% to 10% appearing once.

The clonotype comes from a human donor who donated a stem cell graft to a child with congenital amegakaryocytic thrombocytopenia. This sample comprised PBMCs from the stem cell graft donor, obtained from the stem cell graft. The gene calls are TRBV3-1 and TRBJ2-3, with D uncertain. In DNA form, the CDR3 reads TGTGCCAGCAGCCAAGATGTGGGTACTTATACGCAGTATTTT. Translation: CASSQDVGTYTQYF.